The 17 T cell receptor beta chains listed next were all sequenced from one sample in a study of shared clonotypes between healthy human individuals. The repertoire was sequenced with immunoSEQ multiplex PCR; TCRdb's copy has only in-frame clones and lacks some. The top ten hold approximately 0.4% of the sample, which has 2 million to 2.5 million clones, approximately 93% seen once. The sample consisted of naive CD4+ T cells from PBMCs. As for subset: CD45RA+ positively selected. These receptors originate from a man between 18 and 35 years old in good health. Some clones in this sample may be carry-over from other donors' samples.

The CDR3 sequence is CASSSRRGGAGDTEAFF. In nucleotides, the CDR3 is TGTGCCAGCAGCTCCCGTCGTGGGGGCGCGGGTGATACTGAAGCTTTCTTT. The chain links TRBV7-9 to TRBJ1-1, with D perhaps TRBD1 (6 bases). CDR1 is SEHNR, CDR2 FQNEAQ, per germline (reference sequence). The CDR3 sequence is 17 residues long. V dropped 4 bases and J dropped 5 bases, with 23 bases sitting between them.

This clone was counted once. The chain links TRBV11-1 to TRBJ2-5; 9 nucleotides match TRBD1. The CDR3 sequence is 13 residues long. CDR1 and CDR2 (germline): SGHAT, FQDESV (reference sequence). Unmatched junction bases numbered 0, after V lost 4 bases and J lost 3 bases. The CDR3 DNA sequence: TGTGCCAGCAGCTGGGACAGGGAAGAGACCCAGTACTTC. Its translation is CASSWDREETQYF.

The chain carries TRBV30 and TRBJ2-7; D may correspond to TRBD1 or TRBD2 (6 bases each). V lost 4 bases and J lost 2, with 15 bases in between. The CDR3 is made up of 14 amino acids. Germline values: CDR1 GTSNPN, CDR2 SVGIG (reference sequence). The CDR3 DNA follows: TGTGCCTGGACCCCGGGGGACACCGCCTACGAGCAGTACTTC. This codes for CAWTPGDTAYEQYF.

The rearrangement uses TRBV4-2 and TRBJ2-2, with TRBD2 matching over 7 bases. Germline values: CDR1 LGHNA, CDR2 YNFKEQ. J gave up 6 bases and V 4 bases, and 8 bases lay outside the gene matches. This CDR3 spans 15 amino acids. Written as DNA, the CDR3 is TGTGCCAGCAGCCGCCGAAGTGGGGGGGCCGGGGAGCTGTTTTTT. Encoded protein: CASSRRSGGAGELFF.

The chain uses TRBV11-3 and TRBJ2-7, with D maybe TRBD2 (7 bases). V lost 1 base and J lost 2, with 12 bases in between. The CDR3 loop spans 15 amino acids. Germline values: CDR1 SGHNT, CDR2 YENEEA. DNA of the CDR3: TGTGCCAGCAGCTTAGCGGGGGGCGGCGCCTACGAGCAGTACTTC. This translates into CASSLAGGGAYEQYF.

V usage is TRBV19 and J usage is TRBJ1-5, with D possibly matching TRBD1 (6 bases). The germline V gene has CDR1 LNHDA and CDR2 SQIVND (reference sequence). The CDR3 spans 15 residues. Trimming left V 3 bases short and J 4 bases short, with 13 bases between. CDR3 sequence (DNA): TGTGCCAGTAGTATTTTCGGACAGCAGAATCAGCCCCAGCATTTT. The encoded protein is CASSIFGQQNQPQHF.

The rearrangement links TRBV21-1 to TRBJ2-1. TRBV21-1 counts as a pseudogene. CDR3 length: 13 residues. Here the CDR3 reads CASSRQGFSEQFF. The DNA of the CDR3 is TGTGCCAGCAGCAGACAAGGGTTTTCGGAGCAGTTCTTC.

The J gene is TRBJ1-4, the V gene TRBV19; D unclear. Per germline, CDR1 LNHDA and CDR2 SQIVND (reference sequence). V was trimmed by 6 bases and J by 4 bases, leaving 18 bases between them. The CDR3 is 16 amino acids. In DNA, the CDR3 is TGTGCCAGTAGCAACACTTGGACCCGTTATAATGAAAAACTGTTTTTT. Its translation: CASSNTWTRYNEKLFF.

The genes are TRBV5-1 and TRBJ2-7; no reliable D call. Germline V lookup: CDR1 SGHRS, CDR2 YFSETQ. V gave up 4 bases and J gave up 7 bases, with 9 bases separating them. This CDR3 contains 11 residues. For the CDR3, the DNA is TGCGCCAGCAGCGGGGAAGCGGAGCAGTACTTC. It translates to CASSGEAEQYF.

The V gene is TRBV4-1, the J gene TRBJ1-2; no firm D call. This CDR3 region has 14 residues. From germline, CDR1 is MGHRA and CDR2 YSYEKL. The ends were cut back, 1 base at V and 7 bases at J, with 13 bases in the middle. CDR3 in DNA: TGCGCCAGCAGCCAAGTACCTGCATTCCGTGGCTACACCTTC. It translates to CASSQVPAFRGYTF.

The chain joins TRBV7-3 to TRBJ2-1, with D tentatively TRBD2 (6 bases). V lost 5 bases and J lost 0, with 17 bases in between. The CDR3 extends over 17 amino acids. The germline CDR1 and CDR2 sequences are SGHTA and FQGTGA. CDR3 region: CASSPPGTASSYNEQFF. The CDR3, as DNA: TGTGCCAGCAGCCCCCCCGGGACTGCTTCCTCCTACAATGAGCAGTTCTTC.

This chain joins TRBV5-1 and TRBJ1-3; tentatively, D is TRBD1 (6 bases). The CDR3 extends over 14 amino acids. Trimming pared 3 bases from V and 4 bases from J, leaving 11 bases between. The germline gives CDR1 SGHRS, CDR2 YFSETQ. This chain's CDR3 is CASSWGDTGNTIYF. CDR3 bases: TGCGCCAGCAGCTGGGGGGACACCGGAAACACCATATATTTT.

The J gene is TRBJ1-1, the V gene TRBV5-6, with a possible D match to TRBD1 (6 bases). CDR1 SGHDT and CDR2 YYEEEE come from the germline V gene. There are 15 residues in the CDR3. The V end lost 2 bases, the J end lost 1 base, and 12 bases lay between the germline ends. Here the CDR3 reads CASSLGPGQNTEAFF. The DNA for the CDR3 is TGTGCCAGCAGCTTAGGGCCGGGACAGAACACTGAAGCTTTCTTT.

This chain links TRBV7-2 with TRBJ1-3, with unresolved D. Trimming cost V 6 bases and J 0 bases, with 12 bases left between them. The CDR3 loop spans 15 amino acids. Germline assignment: CDR1 SGHTA and CDR2 FQGNSA. CDR3 loop: CASSTGSYSGNTIYF. The DNA of the CDR3 is TGTGCCAGCAGTACTGGGTCGTACTCTGGAAACACCATATATTTT.

This rearrangement joins TRBV4-2 to TRBJ1-2; D possibly corresponds to TRBD1 (5 bases). Germline V lookup: CDR1 LGHNA, CDR2 YNFKEQ. V dropped 0 bases and J dropped 4 bases, with 6 bases sitting between them. CDR3 length: 13 residues. In DNA, the CDR3 is TGTGCCAGCAGCCAAGAAGGGGTCTATGGCTACACCTTC. It is translated as CASSQEGVYGYTF.

The chain couples TRBV2 to TRBJ2-1, with D perhaps TRBD1 (5 bases). Germline CDR1 reads SNHLY; CDR2 reads FYNNEI. This CDR3 region has 16 residues. Trimming shortened V by 4 bases and J by 5 bases, and 18 bases separated the two germline ends. This CDR3 is CASSAPQDTLDNEQFF. The CDR3 DNA reads TGTGCCAGCAGTGCCCCTCAGGACACTCTTGACAATGAGCAGTTCTTC.

The J gene is TRBJ2-5, the V gene TRBV30; 7 bases line up with TRBD1. Trimming removed 0 bases from V and 5 bases from J; junction bases left unmatched: 6. The germline gives CDR1 GTSNPN, CDR2 SVGIG (reference sequence). The CDR3 contains 14 residues. The CDR3 reads CAWSVLGGIETQYF. The CDR3 region has the DNA TGTGCCTGGAGTGTACTAGGGGGCATTGAGACCCAGTACTTC.